The T cell receptor (beta chain) under discussion was sequenced for a study of cytomegalovirus exposure and HLA in healthy donors. Across the study: Inside one of the first data releases sat about 85 million unique TCRs taken from HLA-typed donors.

Study-wide points: Likely technical artifact: a cluster of highly shared sequence variants.

PCR employed 60 Vbeta and 13 Jbeta primers. The repertoire was sequenced with immunoSEQ multiplex PCR; TCRdb's copy has only in-frame clones and lacks some. This sample has roughly 200,000 clones, with roughly 73% found just once. Trimming left V 1 base short and J 4 bases short, with 13 bases between. The CDR3 spans 15 residues. Germline V gene data show CDR1 as LNHNV and CDR2 as YYDKDF (reference sequence). Comment on this clone: The antigen is unknown.

The specimen sequenced was PBMCs. The gene calls are TRBV15 and TRBJ1-2; TRBD1 is a possible D gene (6 bases). This receptor was identified in a woman aged 25 to 45 in good health and CMV-seronegative. CDR3 residues: CATSRGTAMPYGYTF. The CDR3 DNA is TGTGCCACCAGCAGAGGGACAGCGATGCCCTATGGCTACACCTTC.